These 20 T cell receptor beta chains share one sample of origin, sequenced in a study of blood T cell repertoires in COVID-19. Libraries were prepared by immunoSEQ multiplex PCR; TCRdb keeps only in-frame clonotypes and omits some of them. The repertoire holds about 210,000 clones, 80% to 90% seen once, with 0.72% in the top ten. What was sequenced was peripheral blood. The receptors shown here come from a man between 35 and 55 years old with acute or convalescent COVID-19.

The V gene is TRBV7-7, the J gene TRBJ2-3, with a possible D match to TRBD2 (5 bases). Per germline, CDR1 SSHAT and CDR2 FNYEAQ (reference sequence). The CDR3 spans 15 residues. The ends were cut back, 5 bases at V and 2 bases at J, with 14 bases in the middle. As DNA, the CDR3 is TGTGCCAGCAGCCGGGGTCCAGATTTCACAGATACGCAGTATTTT. This gives the protein CASSRGPDFTDTQYF.

The chain combines TRBV18 with TRBJ2-7, with TRBD1 identical over 7 bases. The CDR3 contains 15 residues. Germline V gene sequence: CDR1 KGHSH, CDR2 LQKENI. The ends lost 3 bases at V and 6 bases at J; junction bases unmatched: 11. The CDR3 DNA follows: TGTGCCAGCTCACCGGGACAGTTAACCCGGGGCGAGCAGTACTTC. Translation gives CASSPGQLTRGEQYF.

The table lists this clone with a few counts. The CDR3 protein is CASSIFAGGRETQYF. The CDR3 DNA sequence: TGTGCCAGTAGTATATTTGCGGGAGGCCGAGAGACCCAGTACTTC. This rearrangement joins TRBV19 to TRBJ2-5; 8 nucleotides agree with TRBD2. The V gene end was trimmed by 2 bases and the J gene end by 4 bases; junction bases not matched to a gene: 6. CDR1 is LNHDA and CDR2 is SQIVND in the germline V gene (reference sequence). The CDR3 covers 15 residues.

V and J are TRBV7-9 and TRBJ2-7; D not certain. The V gene's germline CDR1 is SEHNR and CDR2 FQNEAQ (reference sequence). CDR3 length: 13 residues. The V and J ends lost 1 base and 3 bases respectively, with 7 bases between them. The CDR3 sequence: CASSLGLNYEQYF. The CDR3 DNA is TGTGCCAGCAGCTTAGGACTGAACTACGAGCAGTACTTC.

The chain has TRBV6-5 and TRBJ2-7, with D maybe TRBD2 (5 bases). This CDR3 has 12 amino acids. V shed 6 bases and J shed 7 bases, with 13 bases lying between them. Germline values: CDR1 MNHEY, CDR2 SVGAGI. The CDR3 nucleotides are TGTGCCAGCAGCTACCTAGGCGGGGAGCAGTACTTC. Protein product: CASSYLGGEQYF.

This chain uses TRBV7-9 with TRBJ1-1, with D unclear. The CDR3 has 15 amino acids. CDR1 is SEHNR and CDR2 is FQNEAQ in the germline V gene (reference sequence). The V and J ends lost 7 bases and 1 base respectively, with 16 bases between them. In DNA form, the CDR3 reads TGTGCCAGCATCCCTGGGCGTGTCTCGAACACTGAAGCTTTCTTT. Translating gives CASIPGRVSNTEAFF.

J is TRBJ1-2 and V is TRBV4-1; tentatively, D is TRBD1 (6 bases). The CDR3 sequence is 15 residues long. V dropped 1 base and J dropped 4 bases, with 13 bases sitting between them. The V gene's germline CDR1 is MGHRA and CDR2 YSYEKL. CDR3 DNA: TGCGCCAGCAGCCAAGGAGATGGACAGCTCTATGGCTACACCTTC. Translation: CASSQGDGQLYGYTF.

The chain combines TRBV27 with TRBJ2-7; 9 positions match TRBD1. CDR3 length: 12 amino acids. Trimming took 6 bases from V and 4 from J; bases not matched to a gene: 1. Germline CDR1 is MNHEY and CDR2 is SMNVEV (reference sequence). The CDR3 here is CASSGQGYEQYF. As DNA, the CDR3 is TGTGCCAGCAGCGGACAGGGGTACGAGCAGTACTTC.

This clone turned up a few times. This chain joins TRBV7-8 and TRBJ2-7; tentatively, D is TRBD1 (6 bases). This CDR3 region has 18 residues. Trimming shortened V by 1 base and J by 2 bases, and 21 bases separated the two germline ends. CDR1 and CDR2 from the germline V gene are SGHVS and FQNEAQ. CDR3 nucleotide sequence: TGTGCCAGCAGCTTAGACCCGAATGGGGCAGGGGATCCCTACGAGCAGTACTTC. This codes for CASSLDPNGAGDPYEQYF.

This rearrangement joins TRBV27 to TRBJ2-7, with 11 bases matching TRBD2. J was trimmed by 3 bases and V by 0 bases; bases with no gene match: 7. CDR1 is MNHEY and CDR2 is SMNVEV in the germline V gene (reference sequence). There are 17 residues in the CDR3. The CDR3 coding sequence is TGTGCCAGCAGTTTATCGTTTGTTGGACTAGCGGGCTACGAGCAGTACTTC. It yields the protein CASSLSFVGLAGYEQYF.

The chain carries TRBV5-1 and TRBJ2-2, with D perhaps matching TRBD1 (5 bases). Looked up from germline, CDR1 is SGHRS and CDR2 is YFSETQ. The CDR3 is made up of 16 amino acids. V was trimmed by 2 bases and J by 5 bases, leaving 16 bases between them. CDR3 loop: CASSLREDTSTGELFF. In nucleotides, the CDR3 is TGCGCCAGCAGCTTAAGAGAGGACACCTCTACCGGGGAGCTGTTTTTT.

CDR3: CASTSDRSYGYTF. The CDR3 DNA follows: TGTGCCAGTACCTCAGACAGGTCCTATGGCTACACCTTC. V gene TRBV19 combines with J gene TRBJ1-2; possible D gene TRBD1, 6 bases. Germline values: CDR1 LNHDA, CDR2 SQIVND (reference sequence). Trimming took off 7 bases at V and 4 bases at J, with 13 bases between the two ends. The CDR3 is 13 residues long.

This chain links TRBV9 with TRBJ2-3; the match to TRBD2 covers 8 bases. The CDR3 loop spans 15 amino acids. V lost 4 bases and J lost 4; bases outside the gene matches: 8. The germline V gene has CDR1 SGDLS and CDR2 YYNGEE. The CDR3 is CASSPEAGAPDTQYF. CDR3 sequence (DNA): TGTGCCAGCAGCCCCGAAGCGGGAGCACCAGATACGCAGTATTTT.

The chain employs TRBV28 and TRBJ2-7, with 8 positions matching TRBD2. CDR1 is MDHEN, CDR2 SYDVKM, per germline. Trimming removed 1 base from V and 6 bases from J; junction bases left unmatched: 8. This CDR3 region has 15 residues. The CDR3 is CASSLFERESAEQYF. The CDR3, as DNA: TGTGCCAGCAGTTTATTTGAGCGGGAGAGTGCCGAGCAGTACTTC.

The chain has TRBV3-1 (or the pseudogene TRBV3-2) and TRBJ2-7; the match to TRBD1 covers 10 bases. This CDR3 has 14 residues. The V and J ends lost 5 bases and 4 bases, in that order; junction bases with no gene match: 5. The germline CDR1 and CDR2 sequences are LGHDT and YNNKEL (reference sequence). The CDR3: CASSKGQGEYEQYF. DNA for the CDR3: TGTGCCAGCAGCAAAGGACAGGGGGAGTACGAGCAGTACTTC.

This chain joins TRBV5-1 and TRBJ2-2, with TRBD2 as a possible D gene (5 bases). V was trimmed by 0 bases and J by 4 bases, leaving 19 bases between them. Germline V CDR1 and CDR2: SGHRS, YFSETQ. The CDR3 has 18 amino acids. CDR3 DNA: TGCGCCAGCAGCTTGGCCCCTAGGCTAGCTTCCTTCACCGGGGAGCTGTTTTTT. This codes for CASSLAPRLASFTGELFF. Filled out from reference TRBV5-1 and TRBJ2-2, the complete variable domain reads KAGVTQTPRYLIKTRGQQVTLSCSPISGHRSVSWYQQTPGQGLQFLFEYFSETQRNKGNFPGRFSGRQFSNSRSEMNVSTLELGDSALYLCASSLAPRLASFTGELFFGEGSRLTVL.

The genes are TRBV5-4 and TRBJ2-7, with 9 bases aligning to TRBD1. V shed 3 bases and J 4 bases; nucleotides not matched to a gene: 8. The CDR3 is 15 residues long. Germline assignment: CDR1 SGHNT and CDR2 YYREEE (reference sequence). This CDR3 is CASSWPGQGRYEQYF. Written as DNA, the CDR3 is TGTGCCAGCAGCTGGCCGGGACAGGGTCGATACGAGCAGTACTTC.

CDR3: CASNVQGMETQYF. CDR3 sequence (DNA): TGTGCCAGCAACGTACAGGGGATGGAGACCCAGTACTTC. V usage is TRBV6-5 and J usage is TRBJ2-5; 7 bases fit TRBD1. J gave up 5 bases and V 7 bases, and 7 bases lay outside the gene matches. The CDR3 loop spans 13 amino acids. Germline CDR1 and CDR2: MNHEY and SVGAGI.

The V and J genes are TRBV10-3 and TRBJ2-7; D perhaps matches TRBD1 (6 bases). The germline V and J ends were trimmed by 3 bases and 2 bases, with 14 bases remaining between them. Germline V gene data show CDR1 as ENHRY and CDR2 as SYGVKD. The CDR3 runs 15 residues. The CDR3 DNA reads TGTGCCATCAGTGACCCGGACAGCCTCCCCTACGAGCAGTACTTC. Residues: CAISDPDSLPYEQYF.

This rearrangement joins TRBV19 to TRBJ1-1, with TRBD1 identical over 7 bases. Germline CDR1 reads LNHDA; CDR2 reads SQIVND (reference sequence). The CDR3 sequence is 14 residues long. With V trimmed by 7 bases and J by 5 bases, 10 bases remained unmatched. The CDR3 spells CASMAFQGVTEAFF. DNA of the CDR3: TGTGCCAGTATGGCGTTCCAGGGGGTGACTGAAGCTTTCTTT.